The 15 T cell receptor beta chains given below trace back to one sample, sequenced in a study of T cell repertoires in cytomegalovirus infection. TCRdb analysed the reads with MiXCR anew, one entry per CDR3 protein. Here the sample spans just over 150,000 distinct CDR3 sequences, about 25% being singletons. The sample comprised PBMCs. The origin of the receptors is a human donor in good health (CMV status not recorded). Some clones in this sample may be carry-over from other donors' samples.

In this sample, this clonotype turned up once. A clone one base away is much larger, so this may be a read error. No conserved phenylalanine or tryptophan is present at the end of the CDR3, so a read error is the likely explanation. The V and J genes are TRBV7-2 and TRBJ1-2; possibly TRBD1 for D (5 bases). Germline V lookup: CDR1 SGHTA, CDR2 FQGNSA. The CDR3 runs 12 residues. The germline V and J ends were trimmed by 3 bases and 5 bases, with 7 bases remaining between them. The CDR3: CASSFQGYGYTC. The CDR3 DNA follows: TGTGCCAGCAGCTTTCAGGGTTATGGCTACACCTGC.

The genes are TRBV20-1 and TRBJ1-2, with a possible D match to TRBD1 (5 bases). Looked up from germline, CDR1 is DFQATT and CDR2 is SNEGSKA (reference sequence). This CDR3 is 15 amino acids long. V lost 7 bases and J 0 bases, leaving 18 bases between the germline ends. This chain's CDR3 is CSVHLQENSNYGYTF. In DNA form, the CDR3 reads TGCAGTGTTCATCTACAGGAAAACTCTAACTATGGCTACACCTTC.

This clonotype occurred a few times. V is TRBV15 and J is TRBJ2-1, with 13 positions matching TRBD2. Germline V gene sequence: CDR1 LNHNV, CDR2 YYDKDF (reference sequence). J lost 4 bases, V lost 0 bases, and 9 bases had no gene match. The CDR3 loop spans 19 amino acids. DNA for the CDR3: TGTGCCACCAGCAGAGAGGATGGGACTAGCGGGAAAGAGTACAATGAGCAGTTCTTC. Amino acids: CATSREDGTSGKEYNEQFF.

The rearrangement uses TRBV10-3 and TRBJ2-3; 16 bases line up with TRBD2. The CDR3 spans 21 residues. In germline, CDR1 is ENHRY, CDR2 SYGVKD. The V segment lost 2 bases and the J segment 2 bases; nucleotides outside the gene matches: 13. The CDR3 DNA reads TGTGCCATCAGTGAGCCCCCGGGACTAGCGGGGGGGCCCACATACACAGATACGCAGTATTTT. Its translation is CAISEPPGLAGGPTYTDTQYF.

This clonotype was observed a handful of times. The chain uses TRBV6-6 and TRBJ2-7; 9 nucleotides line up with TRBD2. This CDR3 comprises 14 residues. V gave up 6 bases and J gave up 3 bases; unmatched junction bases: 6. The germline V gene encodes CDR1 MNHNY and CDR2 SVGAGI (reference sequence). The CDR3 spells CASRDSGGRYEQYF. CDR3 DNA: TGTGCCAGCAGGGATAGCGGGGGACGCTACGAGCAGTACTTC.

A few counts support this clonotype. This chain uses TRBV7-3 with TRBJ2-7, with 8 nucleotides matching TRBD1. Germline loops: CDR1 SGHTA, CDR2 FQGTGA. After removal of 5 bases from V and 7 bases from J, the junction contained 4 bases not matched to a gene. CDR3 size: 12 residues. The DNA for the CDR3 is TGTGCCAGCAGCCGGACAGGGTTGGAGCAGTACTTC. Amino acid sequence: CASSRTGLEQYF.

The chain combines TRBV12-3 or TRBV12-4 with TRBJ1-6; tentative D call: TRBD1 (5 bases). V was clipped by 2 bases and J by 17 bases, with 16 bases between them. The CDR3 runs 13 residues. CDR3 loop: CASSLTTGDSVHF. The CDR3 DNA follows: TGTGCCAGCAGTTTAACCACAGGCGATTCTGTCCACTTT.

V usage is TRBV28 and J usage is TRBJ2-1; TRBD2 matches at 12 bases. V shed 2 bases, J shed 9 bases, and the junction held 8 bases outside the gene matches. This CDR3 has 16 amino acids. Germline CDR1 and CDR2: MDHEN and SYDVKM. CDR3 loop: CASSLGSLAGGFEQFF. Written as DNA, the CDR3 is TGTGCCAGCAGTTTAGGTTCCCTAGCGGGAGGGTTTGAGCAGTTCTTC.

The genes are TRBV7-2 and TRBJ2-3; 7 bases match TRBD1. The V segment lost 5 bases and the J segment 13 bases; nucleotides outside the gene matches: 6. CDR3 length: 11 amino acids. Germline CDR1 and CDR2: SGHTA and FQGNSA. The CDR3 loop is CASSTGTVEYF. The CDR3 region has the DNA TGTGCCAGCAGCACCGGGACAGTGGAGTATTTT.

The chain has TRBV12-3 or TRBV12-4 and TRBJ2-4, with D perhaps being TRBD1 or TRBD2 (5 bases each). CDR3 length equals 14 residues. The germline V and J ends were trimmed by 5 bases and 7 bases, with 15 bases remaining between them. CDR3 loop: CASSPLEGYNIQYF. In DNA form, the CDR3 reads TGTGCCAGCAGTCCCCTCGAGGGGTATAACATTCAGTACTTC.

The chain couples TRBV7-3 to TRBJ2-5; D is tentatively TRBD1 or TRBD2 (5 bases each). The CDR3 consists of 15 residues. Germline V gene lookup returns CDR1 SGHTA and CDR2 FQGTGA. V was pared by 5 bases and J by 2 bases, with 15 bases between. CDR3 DNA sequence: TGTGCCAGCAGCGAGCGCAGGGACCAACAAGAGACCCAGTACTTC. This translates into CASSERRDQQETQYF.

This clonotype has just a few counts. J is TRBJ1-5 and V is TRBV6-5, with 10 positions matching TRBD1. Germline CDR1 MNHEY, CDR2 SVGAGI. Losses at the gene ends were 6 bases for V and 2 bases for J; bases not matched to a gene: 4. CDR3 size: 15 residues. The CDR3 DNA sequence: TGTGCCAGCAGACGGGGGACAGGGGGCAATCAGCCCCAGCATTTT. It encodes CASRRGTGGNQPQHF.

In this sample, this clonotype turned up a few times. The V call is TRBV28, the J call TRBJ1-1; 9 nucleotides line up with TRBD1. The length of the CDR3 is 14 residues. The junction had 5 bases not matched to a gene; V was cut back by 9 bases and J by 0 bases. Germline values: CDR1 MDHEN, CDR2 SYDVKM. CDR3 amino acids: CASIQGAVNTEAFF. CDR3 sequence (DNA): TGTGCCAGTATACAGGGGGCCGTGAACACTGAAGCTTTCTTT.

Concerning this clonotype: The junction does not match germline at one end; this may be a read error. This chain connects TRBV7-9 to TRBJ2-1; D gene uncertain. The CDR3 covers 13 residues. CDR1 and CDR2 from the germline V gene are SEHNR and FQNEAQ (reference sequence). In nucleotides, the CDR3 is TGTGCCAGCAGCTCTCAGGCCTACAATGAGCTGTTTTTC. It codes for CASSSQAYNELFF.

This clonotype was recorded at least ten times. The rearrangement joins TRBV10-3 to TRBJ2-1; the match to TRBD2 covers 8 bases. Germline CDR1 ENHRY, CDR2 SYGVKD. This CDR3 has 15 residues. The junction had 6 bases not matched to a gene; V was cut back by 2 bases and J by 6 bases. The CDR3: CAISEGSGGLNEQFF. DNA of the CDR3: TGTGCCATCAGTGAGGGCAGCGGGGGCCTCAATGAGCAGTTCTTC.